This is a list of T cell receptor beta chains from one sample in a study of brain T cells in children with intractable seizures. Clones were read by immunoSEQ multiplex PCR, and TCRdb kept only the in-frame ones, dropping some. The table shows about 340,000 clones, with over 90% occurring only once. The material was peripheral blood, obtained around 5 months after surgery. These receptors were collected from a boy less than two years old with tuberous sclerosis and intractable seizures. Each CDR3 is given with its conserved first and last residue. Each record gives: V gene, J gene, D gene, CDR3 DNA, CDR3 protein. D genes are given only for firm matches.

TRBV6-5	TRBJ1-1	NA	TGTGCCAGCAGTTACTCGAAAGCTAGAGGGAACACTGAAGCTTTCTTT	CASSYSKARGNTEAFF
TRBV30	TRBJ1-2	TRBD1	TGTGCCTGGACCACGGGACAGGGATATTATGGCTACACCTTC	CAWTTGQGYYGYTF
TRBV2	TRBJ1-2	NA	TGTGCCAGCCACAGCCAAAAGAGGGGCTATGGCTACACCTTC	CASHSQKRGYGYTF
TRBV2	TRBJ1-2	NA	TGTGCCAGCACTGCGGGGTTGGGATGGGATGGCTACACCTTC	CASTAGLGWDGYTF
TRBV27	TRBJ2-7	NA	TGTGCCAGCAGTTTTTCGGACAGCTCCTACGAGCAGTACTTC	CASSFSDSSYEQYF
TRBV27	TRBJ2-2	NA	TGTGCCAGCAGTTTAATGAACACCGGGGAGCTGTTTTTT	CASSLMNTGELFF
TRBV5-1	TRBJ2-2	NA	TGCGCCAGCAGCTTGGCCCCCGAAGGCGGGGAGCTGTTTTTT	CASSLAPEGGELFF
TRBV3-1/TRBV3-2	TRBJ2-7	NA	TGTGCCAGCAGCGTTAGCGTTTCCTCCTACGAGCAGTACTTC	CASSVSVSSYEQYF
TRBV29-1	TRBJ2-1	NA	TGCAGCGCCAACCCCCCACGCCTCATTACACTCAATGAGCAGTTCTTC	CSANPPRLITLNEQFF
TRBV5-1	TRBJ2-3	TRBD2	TGCGCCAGCAGCGGGACTAGCGGGCCGAGCACAGATACGCAGTATTTT	CASSGTSGPSTDTQYF
TRBV19	TRBJ2-7	TRBD2	TGTGCCAGCCGCGGGGGTGGCAGTGGAGAGCAGTACTTC	CASRGGGSGEQYF
TRBV25-1	TRBJ1-2	NA	TGTGCCAGCAGTGAATTGATCGGGTATGGCTACACCTTC	CASSELIGYGYTF
TRBV19	TRBJ2-3	TRBD1	TGTGCCAGTAGTATCGAACCCGGGACAGGGCCAGATACGCAGTATTTT	CASSIEPGTGPDTQYF
TRBV4-2	TRBJ2-7	NA	TGTGCCAGCAGCCAAGGACTGTTCTCCTACGAGCAGTACTTC	CASSQGLFSYEQYF
TRBV30	TRBJ2-7	NA	TGTGCCTGGACCGTCGGGGGCTACGAGCAGTACTTC	CAWTVGGYEQYF
TRBV6-5	TRBJ1-5	TRBD1	TGTGCCAGCAGTCCACAGGGGAGGAGCAATCAGCCCCAGCATTTT	CASSPQGRSNQPQHF
TRBV2	TRBJ1-1	NA	TGTGCCAGCAGTGTCAACTTAAAGGGTGAAGCTTTCTTT	CASSVNLKGEAFF
TRBV15	TRBJ2-7	NA	TGTGCCACCAGCAGGTGGAAGGAAAGTGCCGAGCAGTACTTC	CATSRWKESAEQYF
TRBV25-1	TRBJ1-5	NA	TGTGCCAGCAGTGCATGGAAGACAAGTAGGGGGCAGCCCCAGCATTTT	CASSAWKTSRGQPQHF
TRBV2	TRBJ1-4	NA	TGTGCCAGCAGACGGGGGGCATATGAAAAACTGTTTTTT	CASRRGAYEKLFF
TRBV24-1	TRBJ1-2	NA	TGTGCCACCAGTGATTTGCAGGGGTTGCGTGGCTACACCTTC	CATSDLQGLRGYTF
TRBV6-1	TRBJ2-7	TRBD1	TGTGCCAGCAGTGAAATCCCGGGACAGGGTTCCTACGAGCAGTACTTC	CASSEIPGQGSYEQYF
TRBV5-1	TRBJ2-3	TRBD2	TGCGCCAGCAGCTTAACTAGCGGGAGGCAAGATACGCAGTATTTT	CASSLTSGRQDTQYF
TRBV5-6	TRBJ2-2	TRBD2	TGTGCCAGCAGCTTGGGAATAGCGGGATTCACCGGGGAGCTGTTTTTT	CASSLGIAGFTGELFF
TRBV25-1	TRBJ1-6	NA	TGTGCCAGCAGTGCTCGGGACCGAAAGAATTCACCCCTCCACTTT	CASSARDRKNSPLHF
TRBV9	TRBJ1-2	NA	TGTGCCAGCAGCCCCCTGGTTTGGGACATCTTCCACTATGGCTACACCTTC	CASSPLVWDIFHYGYTF